These 31 T cell receptor beta chains were all obtained from the same sample, sequenced in a study of blood T cell repertoires in COVID-19. Repertoires were generated with immunoSEQ multiplex PCR, while TCRdb's copy carries only in-frame clones and drops some. The data hold fewer than 400,000 clones, with approximately 91% observed a single time. The sample was PBMCs or T cells enriched from blood (not recorded which). The receptor source for this set is a woman in her 30s who had been exposed to COVID-19.

The chain carries TRBV5-4 and TRBJ2-1, with D perhaps TRBD2 (5 bases). Between the trimmed V and J ends, which lost 4 bases and 1 base, there was a span of 12 bases. The CDR3 runs 15 residues. Germline CDR1 reads SGHNT; CDR2 reads YYREEE (reference sequence). In nucleotides, the CDR3 is TGTGCCAGCAGCCGACCGGGGAATTCCTACAATGAGCAGTTCTTC. It is translated as CASSRPGNSYNEQFF.

The chain recombines TRBV5-4 with TRBJ2-2; 9 positions agree with TRBD2. Germline-derived CDR1 and CDR2 are SGHNT and YYREEE (reference sequence). The CDR3 totals 15 residues. Trimming at V came to 0 bases and at J to 4 bases, leaving 1 base not matched to a gene. CDR3 residues: CASSLELAGTGELFF. The CDR3 region has the DNA TGTGCCAGCAGCTTGGAACTAGCGGGCACCGGGGAGCTGTTTTTT.

This sequence joins TRBV19 and TRBJ2-7; TRBD1 matches at 8 bases. Germline-derived CDR1 and CDR2 are LNHDA and SQIVND (reference sequence). V lost 4 bases to trimming and J lost 2 bases; unmatched junction nucleotides: 1. The CDR3 covers 13 residues. The CDR3 is CASSRQGTYEQYF. CDR3 sequence (DNA): TGTGCCAGTAGTAGACAGGGGACCTACGAGCAGTACTTC. The whole variable domain, remainder taken from reference TRBV19 and TRBJ2-7, is DGGITQSPKYLFRKEGQNVTLSCEQNLNHDAMYWYRQDPGQGLRLIYYSQIVNDFQKGDIAEGYSVSREKKESFPLTVTSAQKNPTAFYLCASSRQGTYEQYFGPGTRLTVT.

This chain links TRBV24-1 with TRBJ1-2; D possibly corresponds to TRBD1 (5 bases). This CDR3 region has 13 residues. The V end lost 6 bases, the J end lost 6 bases, and 13 bases lay between the germline ends. Germline lookup yields CDR1 KGHDR and CDR2 SFDVKD. The CDR3, as DNA: TGTGCCACCAGTTCAGGGATGGGTAATGGCTACACCTTC. This codes for CATSSGMGNGYTF.

The V and J genes are TRBV7-3 and TRBJ1-1; D might be TRBD1 (6 bases). This CDR3 is 14 amino acids long. Germline V gene lookup returns CDR1 SGHTA and CDR2 FQGTGA. The V and J ends lost 5 bases and 2 bases respectively, with 12 bases between them. This chain's CDR3 is CASSTGTPNTEAFF. DNA for the CDR3: TGTGCCAGCAGCACCGGGACACCAAACACTGAAGCTTTCTTT. Full variable domain (missing parts from reference TRBV7-3 and TRBJ1-1): GAGVSQTPSNKVTEKGKYVELRCDPISGHTALYWYRQSLGQGPEFLIYFQGTGAADDSGLPNDRFFAVRPEGSVSTLKIQRTERGDSAVYLCASSTGTPNTEAFFGQGTRLTVV.

This clone was detected once. The rearrangement uses TRBV27 and TRBJ2-7; D perhaps matches TRBD2 (6 bases). The length of the CDR3 is 12 residues. CDR1 and CDR2 (germline): MNHEY, SMNVEV (reference sequence). V dropped 1 base and J dropped 7 bases, with 8 bases sitting between them. The CDR3 sequence: CASSLLGGEQYF. In DNA, the CDR3 is TGTGCCAGCAGTTTATTGGGGGGTGAGCAGTACTTC.

The chain has TRBV27 and TRBJ1-1, with D possibly TRBD1 on 5 matching bases. Trimming removed 3 bases at V and 1 base at J, with 12 bases between. Per germline, CDR1 MNHEY and CDR2 SMNVEV (reference sequence). This CDR3 region has 15 residues. The CDR3 protein is CASSFGGDGNTEAFF. Written as DNA, the CDR3 is TGTGCCAGCAGTTTTGGAGGGGATGGGAACACTGAAGCTTTCTTT.

The chain is built from TRBV19 and TRBJ2-7; the match to TRBD1 covers 9 bases. The CDR3 loop spans 15 amino acids. V gave up 3 bases and J gave up 2 bases; unmatched junction bases: 5. Germline CDR1 and CDR2: LNHDA and SQIVND (reference sequence). The DNA for the CDR3 is TGTGCCAGTAGTATCCAACAGGGGGCTGCCTACGAGCAGTACTTC. It is translated as CASSIQQGAAYEQYF.

V usage is TRBV7-2 and J usage is TRBJ2-3, with no clear D. Trimming removed 1 base from V and 4 bases from J, with 15 bases in between. Germline CDR1 reads SGHTA; CDR2 reads FQGNSA. CDR3 length equals 16 residues. CDR3: CASSLVHRFLPDTQYF. DNA for the CDR3: TGTGCCAGCAGCTTAGTACACCGCTTTCTCCCAGATACGCAGTATTTT.

The chain carries TRBV11-2 and TRBJ1-5, with D perhaps matching TRBD1 (5 bases). CDR3 length: 15 residues. Trimming shortened V by 0 bases and J by 4 bases, and 10 bases separated the two germline ends. Germline assignment: CDR1 SGHAT and CDR2 FQNNGV. CDR3 residues: CASSLDLAGNQPQHF. The CDR3 DNA reads TGTGCCAGCAGCTTAGATTTGGCAGGGAATCAGCCCCAGCATTTT.

The rearrangement joins TRBV27 to TRBJ1-6; tentatively, D is TRBD1 (6 bases). Germline assignment: CDR1 MNHEY and CDR2 SMNVEV (reference sequence). V was clipped by 6 bases and J by 5 bases, with 20 bases between them. The length of the CDR3 is 17 residues. CDR3 sequence reads: CASRLLARGWDNSPLHF. The CDR3 coding sequence is TGTGCCAGCAGACTCTTAGCCAGGGGTTGGGATAATTCACCCCTCCACTTT.

The rearrangement links TRBV27 to TRBJ2-4; 7 bases line up with TRBD2. The CDR3 runs 13 residues. Germline CDR1 reads MNHEY; CDR2 reads SMNVEV (reference sequence). V gave up 8 bases and J gave up 6 bases; unmatched junction bases: 7. CDR3 protein: CASGWTGGNIQYF. CDR3 nucleotides: TGTGCCAGCGGGTGGACGGGGGGAAACATTCAGTACTTC.

In this sample, this clone turned up once. The V gene is TRBV10-3, the J gene TRBJ1-5, with 9 nucleotides matching TRBD1. Germline CDR1 and CDR2: ENHRY and SYGVKD. J was trimmed by 7 bases and V by 2 bases; bases with no gene match: 6. This CDR3 spans 15 amino acids. The CDR3, as DNA: TGTGCCATCAGTGAGCTGGGACAGGGTAGCCAGCCCCAGCATTTT. Translating gives CAISELGQGSQPQHF.

V is TRBV30 and J is TRBJ2-7; tentative D call: TRBD1 (5 bases). V shed 2 bases and J shed 2 bases, with 10 bases lying between them. This CDR3 has 13 amino acids. Germline V lookup: CDR1 GTSNPN, CDR2 SVGIG (reference sequence). CDR3 sequence reads: CAWSSGKPYEQYF. The CDR3 bases are TGTGCCTGGAGTTCAGGGAAGCCCTACGAGCAGTACTTC.

V and J are TRBV5-1 and TRBJ2-5, with D unresolved. V was trimmed by 4 bases and J by 4 bases, leaving 11 bases between them. The CDR3 consists of 13 residues. Germline V gene lookup returns CDR1 SGHRS and CDR2 YFSETQ. The CDR3, as DNA: TGCGCCAGCAGCGCGGATTCGGGAGAGACCCAGTACTTC. It encodes CASSADSGETQYF.

The chain employs TRBV5-5 and TRBJ1-2; D is uncertain. V dropped 4 bases and J dropped 2 bases, with 9 bases sitting between them. The V gene's germline CDR1 is SGHKS and CDR2 YYEKEE (reference sequence). The CDR3 contains 13 residues. The CDR3 spells CASSLGLNYGYTF. The CDR3 DNA follows: TGTGCCAGCAGCCTCGGGTTAAACTATGGCTACACCTTC.

This clone came up once. This sequence joins TRBV4-3 and TRBJ2-1, with 8 bases that match TRBD2. The CDR3 has 13 amino acids. V lost 3 bases to trimming and J lost 5 bases; unmatched junction nucleotides: 0. The germline CDR1 and CDR2 sequences are LGHNA and YSLEER. The CDR3 loop is CASSQRGDNEQFF. For the CDR3, the DNA is TGCGCCAGCAGCCAGCGGGGGGACAATGAGCAGTTCTTC.

The V gene is TRBV7-2, the J gene TRBJ2-7, with 10 bases matching TRBD2. The CDR3 covers 17 residues. The V segment lost 1 base and the J segment 2 bases; nucleotides outside the gene matches: 8. From germline, CDR1 is SGHTA and CDR2 FQGNSA. CDR3 sequence (DNA): TGTGCCAGCAGCTTAGGGGTAGCGGGGGGACCGGCCTACGAGCAGTACTTC. It translates to CASSLGVAGGPAYEQYF. The full variable domain, completed using reference TRBV7-2 and TRBJ2-7, is GAGVSQSPSNKVTEKGKDVELRCDPISGHTALYWYRQSLGQGLEFLIYFQGNSAPDKSGLPSDRFSAERTGGSVSTLTIQRTQQEDSAVYLCASSLGVAGGPAYEQYFGPGTRLTVT.

This clone was observed a handful of times. The chain's CDR3 is CASGAGGRETQYF. The DNA for the CDR3 is TGCGCCAGCGGGGCGGGGGGGAGAGAGACCCAGTACTTC. The chain couples TRBV4-1 to TRBJ2-5; 9 nucleotides match TRBD2. The CDR3 loop spans 13 amino acids. Germline V CDR1 and CDR2: MGHRA, YSYEKL. Trimming removed 8 bases from V and 4 bases from J; junction bases left unmatched: 5.

The chain uses TRBV25-1 and TRBJ1-6, with 9 nucleotides matching TRBD1. Germline CDR1 reads MGHDK; CDR2 reads SYGVNS. CDR3 length: 15 amino acids. V dropped 8 bases and J dropped 6; count of bases not matched to a gene: 8. The CDR3 DNA reads as TGTGCCAGCGGAGGAACGACAGGGGGTAATTCACCCCTCCACTTT. Protein product: CASGGTTGGNSPLHF.

V gene TRBV11-2 combines with J gene TRBJ2-7; TRBD2 might be the D (7 bases). The CDR3 extends over 14 amino acids. CDR1 and CDR2 from the germline V gene are SGHAT and FQNNGV. Trimming shortened V by 4 bases and J by 3 bases, and 13 bases separated the two germline ends. CDR3 loop: CASSWGRGNYEQYF. The CDR3 nucleotides read TGTGCCAGCAGCTGGGGGCGGGGGAACTACGAGCAGTACTTC. The variable domain in full, with the rest retrieved from reference TRBV11-2 and TRBJ2-7, is EAGVAQSPRYKIIEKRQSVAFWCNPISGHATLYWYQQILGQGPKLLIQFQNNGVVDDSQLPKDRFSAERLKGVDSTLKIQPAKLEDSAVYLCASSWGRGNYEQYFGPGTRLTVT.

This clone is a singleton in its sample. The V gene is TRBV18, the J gene TRBJ2-2; 13 bases are a match to TRBD2. The CDR3 has 17 residues. Trimming at V came to 3 bases and at J to 10 bases, leaving 11 bases not matched to a gene. CDR1 KGHSH and CDR2 LQKENI come from the germline V gene. This chain's CDR3 is CASSPRLAGGLSMELFF. The CDR3 DNA is TGTGCCAGCTCACCGAGACTAGCGGGGGGCCTTTCCATGGAGCTGTTTTTT.

This chain connects TRBV5-5 to TRBJ1-1; 7 bases line up with TRBD1. V lost 4 bases, J lost 5 bases, and 8 bases stayed unmatched. The CDR3 extends over 14 amino acids. CDR1 is SGHKS, CDR2 YYEKEE, per germline (reference sequence). The CDR3 loop reads CASSLINRGTEAFF. In DNA form, the CDR3 reads TGTGCCAGCAGCCTGATCAACAGGGGAACTGAAGCTTTCTTT.

The rearrangement uses TRBV3-1 (or the pseudogene TRBV3-2) and TRBJ1-1; 7 bases align to TRBD1. This CDR3 spans 14 amino acids. Looked up from germline, CDR1 is LGHDT and CDR2 is YNNKEL (reference sequence). The V gene end was trimmed by 6 bases and the J gene end by 4 bases; junction bases not matched to a gene: 8. The CDR3 DNA sequence: TGTGCCAGCAGAGCAGTCAGGGGGACCACTGAAGCTTTCTTT. Encoded protein: CASRAVRGTTEAFF.

The V and J genes are TRBV5-4 and TRBJ1-2; D possibly corresponds to TRBD1 (5 bases). The CDR3 contains 14 residues. V lost 4 bases and J 2 bases, leaving 12 bases between the germline ends. In germline, CDR1 is SGHNT, CDR2 YYREEE (reference sequence). The chain's CDR3 is CASSRREGNYGYTF. CDR3 nucleotides: TGTGCCAGCAGCCGACGGGAGGGGAACTATGGCTACACCTTC.

This sequence joins TRBV6-5 and TRBJ1-3, with TRBD1 as a possible D gene (6 bases). Germline loops: CDR1 MNHEY, CDR2 SVGAGI. CDR3 length equals 14 residues. Trimming shortened V by 6 bases and J by 1 base, and 10 bases separated the two germline ends. Here the CDR3 DNA reads TGTGCCAGCAGGTTTACAGGGTCTGGAAACACCATATATTTT. This gives the protein CASRFTGSGNTIYF.

The rearrangement joins TRBV10-3 to TRBJ1-4; D gene unclear. CDR3 length equals 15 residues. Germline values: CDR1 ENHRY, CDR2 SYGVKD. V lost 0 bases, J lost 3 bases, and 8 bases lay in between. The CDR3 protein is CAISESGGSNEKLFF. In DNA, the CDR3 is TGTGCCATCAGTGAGTCTGGAGGGTCTAATGAAAAACTGTTTTTT.

This sequence joins TRBV5-6 and TRBJ2-3, with 7 bases identical to TRBD1. Germline assignment: CDR1 SGHDT and CDR2 YYEEEE. The J segment lost 4 bases and the V segment lost 4 bases, leaving 12 bases of the junction unmatched. The CDR3 sequence is 16 residues long. The CDR3 region has the DNA TGTGCCAGCAGCCCCAACAGGGGAATAAGGTCAGATACGCAGTATTTT. Translating it yields CASSPNRGIRSDTQYF.

The chain links TRBV5-1 to TRBJ2-3; D is possibly TRBD2 (6 bases). Trimming removed 8 bases at V and 6 bases at J, with 19 bases between. Germline lookup yields CDR1 SGHRS and CDR2 YFSETQ. CDR3 length equals 14 residues. CDR3 protein: CASFGGADIDTQYF. The CDR3 DNA reads TGCGCCAGTTTTGGAGGGGCTGACATCGATACGCAGTATTTT.

The V call is TRBV6-5, the J call TRBJ1-6; possibly TRBD1 for D (5 bases). This CDR3 has 14 amino acids. Trimming cost V 2 bases and J 9 bases, with 11 bases left between them. Germline V gene sequence: CDR1 MNHEY, CDR2 SVGAGI. The CDR3 reads CASSYRERGSPLHF. In nucleotides, the CDR3 is TGTGCCAGCAGTTACAGGGAAAGGGGTTCACCCCTCCACTTT.

This clone was recorded only once. The V gene is TRBV19, the J gene TRBJ1-2; maybe TRBD1 (5 bases). Trimming took off 10 bases at V and 4 bases at J, with 16 bases between the two ends. CDR1 and CDR2 (germline): LNHDA, SQIVND (reference sequence). CDR3 size: 13 residues. Here the CDR3 reads CATTNPGFYGYTF. CDR3 nucleotides: TGTGCCACCACCAACCCAGGGTTCTATGGCTACACCTTC.